Shown below are 13 T cell receptor beta chains from a single sample sequenced in a study of cytomegalovirus exposure and HLA in healthy donors. Measured with immunoSEQ multiplex PCR; TCRdb has only the in-frame clones, and not every one. The profile covers 200,000 to 300,000 clones, with around nine tenths appearing a single time and roughly 2.5% taken by the ten largest. The sequenced material came from PBMCs. The receptors were gathered from a man aged 18-30 years in good health and CMV-seronegative.

The chain is built from TRBV29-1 and TRBJ2-7; 10 positions agree with TRBD1. V shed 5 bases, J shed 3 bases, and the junction held 1 base outside the gene matches. Germline V gene lookup returns CDR1 SQVTM and CDR2 ANQGSEA. The length of the CDR3 is 12 residues. The CDR3 region has the DNA TGCAGCGTTAGGACAGGGGGCTACGAGCAGTACTTC. Encoded protein: CSVRTGGYEQYF.

The V and J genes are TRBV9 and TRBJ1-1; D possibly corresponds to TRBD1 (5 bases). V dropped 3 bases and J dropped 0 bases, with 9 bases sitting between them. This CDR3 is built from 14 residues. Germline CDR1 and CDR2: SGDLS and YYNGEE. For the CDR3, the DNA is TGTGCCAGCAGCGAAGTGGACATGAACACTGAAGCTTTCTTT. Its translation is CASSEVDMNTEAFF.

The CDR3 coding sequence is TGTGCCAGCAAGACAAGGAGACAGCTTGAAGCTTTCTTT. This translates into CASKTRRQLEAFF. J is TRBJ1-1 and V is TRBV7-8; a weak D match, TRBD1 (5 bases). The CDR3 runs 13 residues. V lost 7 bases and J 7 bases, leaving 16 bases between the germline ends. Germline V gene lookup returns CDR1 SGHVS and CDR2 FQNEAQ.

This clone was recorded once. The CDR3 protein is CASSQNSGMSTDTQYF. The CDR3 DNA follows: TGTGCCAGCAGCCAAAATAGCGGGATGAGCACAGATACGCAGTATTTT. The chain has TRBV14 and TRBJ2-3; 8 bases are a match to TRBD2. CDR3 size: 16 residues. V lost 2 bases, J lost 0 bases, and 4 bases stayed unmatched. Germline V CDR1 and CDR2: SGHDN, FVKESK.

V usage is TRBV2 and J usage is TRBJ2-5; 10 bases are shared with TRBD1. From germline, CDR1 is SNHLY and CDR2 FYNNEI. The CDR3 spans 15 residues. Unmatched junction bases numbered 7, after V lost 4 bases and J lost 5 bases. The CDR3 sequence: CASSVGTGVGETQYF. The CDR3 DNA sequence: TGTGCCAGCAGTGTAGGGACAGGGGTAGGGGAGACCCAGTACTTC.

The V gene is TRBV7-7, the J gene TRBJ1-5; D gene unclear. CDR3 length: 13 residues. The germline CDR1 and CDR2 sequences are SSHAT and FNYEAQ (reference sequence). Trimming took 5 bases from V and 3 from J, leaving 8 bases between them. In DNA, the CDR3 is TGTGCCAGCAGCGTAGACTTCAATCAGCCCCAGCATTTT. This codes for CASSVDFNQPQHF. Supplemented by reference TRBV7-7 and TRBJ1-5, the full variable domain reads GAGVSQSPRYKVTKRGQDVTLRCDPISSHATLYWYQQALGQGPEFLTYFNYEAQPDKSGLPSDRFSAERPEGSISTLTIQRTEQRDSAMYRCASSVDFNQPQHFGDGTRLSIL.

J is TRBJ2-7 and V is TRBV9; D perhaps matches TRBD2 (6 bases). The CDR3 totals 13 residues. Germline V lookup: CDR1 SGDLS, CDR2 YYNGEE. Trimming left V 4 bases short and J 7 bases short, with 15 bases between. The CDR3 DNA is TGTGCCAGCAGCTCCACGGGGGTTGGGGAGCAGTACTTC. Translating gives CASSSTGVGEQYF.

The CDR3 region is CAISEASGRALGETQYF. CDR3 nucleotides: TGTGCCATCAGTGAGGCAAGCGGGAGGGCATTGGGGGAGACCCAGTACTTC. J is TRBJ2-5 and V is TRBV10-3; 10 nucleotides line up with TRBD2. This CDR3 is 17 amino acids long. The trim removed 2 bases at V and 5 bases at J, leaving 11 bases unmatched. Germline loops: CDR1 ENHRY, CDR2 SYGVKD.

At least ten counts were recorded for this clone. The genes are TRBV27 and TRBJ2-7, with D perhaps matching TRBD1 (6 bases). Germline V gene sequence: CDR1 MNHEY, CDR2 SMNVEV (reference sequence). The germline V and J ends were trimmed by 0 bases and 2 bases, with 8 bases remaining between them. The CDR3 consists of 14 residues. CDR3: CASSLSRTAYEQYF. The DNA for the CDR3 is TGTGCCAGCAGTTTATCGAGGACAGCCTACGAGCAGTACTTC.

The chain recombines TRBV6-1 with TRBJ2-7, with D possibly matching TRBD1 (6 bases). From germline, CDR1 is MNHNS and CDR2 SASEGT. The CDR3 is 12 residues long. The V end lost 4 bases, the J end lost 7 bases, and 11 bases lay between the germline ends. CDR3 sequence reads: CASSGDIGEQYF. CDR3 coding DNA: TGTGCCAGCAGTGGGGACATCGGGGAGCAGTACTTC.

This chain uses TRBV10-3 with TRBJ2-5; a possible D gene is TRBD2 (6 bases). V was cut by 10 bases and J by 2 bases, with 14 bases left in between. Germline V lookup: CDR1 ENHRY, CDR2 SYGVKD. The CDR3 totals 13 residues. In DNA, the CDR3 is TGTGCCACTAGTGGAGGGCCTCAAGAGACCCAGTACTTC. Translating gives CATSGGPQETQYF.

The rearrangement joins TRBV27 to TRBJ1-2; 8 bases fit TRBD1. The CDR3 sequence is 16 residues long. Germline lookup yields CDR1 MNHEY and CDR2 SMNVEV (reference sequence). After removal of 2 bases from V and 5 bases from J, the junction contained 10 bases not matched to a gene. CDR3 amino acids: CASSLRRTGSAYGYTF. The CDR3 coding sequence is TGTGCCAGCAGTTTACGTCGGACAGGGAGCGCTTATGGCTACACCTTC.

The V call is TRBV19, the J call TRBJ2-7, with D possibly matching TRBD1 (6 bases). The CDR3 is 14 amino acids. The ends were cut back, 5 bases at V and 4 bases at J, with 15 bases in the middle. The V gene's germline CDR1 is LNHDA and CDR2 SQIVND (reference sequence). As DNA, the CDR3 is TGTGCCAGTAGTTATGGGGACAAAGATTACGAGCAGTACTTC. Protein sequence: CASSYGDKDYEQYF.